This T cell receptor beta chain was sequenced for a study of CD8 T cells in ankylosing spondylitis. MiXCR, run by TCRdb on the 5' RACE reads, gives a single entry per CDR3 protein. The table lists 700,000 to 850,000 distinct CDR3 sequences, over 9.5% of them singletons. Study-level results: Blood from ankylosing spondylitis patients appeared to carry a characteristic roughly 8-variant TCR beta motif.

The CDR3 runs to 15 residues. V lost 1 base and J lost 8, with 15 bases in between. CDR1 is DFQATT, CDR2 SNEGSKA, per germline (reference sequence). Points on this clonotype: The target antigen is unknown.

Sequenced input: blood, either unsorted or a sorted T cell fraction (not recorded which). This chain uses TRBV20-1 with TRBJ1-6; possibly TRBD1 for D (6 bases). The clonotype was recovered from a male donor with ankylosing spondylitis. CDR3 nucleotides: TGCAGTGCTAGAGCTAGTTCAGGGGATCATTCACCCCTCCACTTT. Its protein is CSARASSGDHSPLHF.